Listed below are T cell receptor beta chains from one sample, sequenced in a study of cytomegalovirus exposure and HLA in healthy donors. This table comes from immunoSEQ multiplex PCR, and its TCRdb copy is limited to in-frame clones, with some not included. The sample records some 150,000 clones, roughly 79% being singletons. Sequencing was performed on PBMCs. Every receptor here comes from a woman in her thirties or forties in good health and CMV-seronegative. Both conserved end residues are part of each CDR3. Fields, in order: V gene, J gene, D gene, clone size, CDR3 DNA, CDR3 protein. The D gene is left open where the match is weak. Size values are once, few and many counts, or a class for expanded clones, and some rows have none.

>TRBV7-7|TRBJ2-7|TRBD1|NA
TGTGCTAGCAGCCTTGGACAGGGGTCCACCTACGAGCAGTACTTC
CASSLGQGSTYEQYF
>TRBV2|TRBJ1-5|NA|NA
TGTGCCAGCAGGAACAGGAGGGGCAATCAGCCCCAGCATTTT
CASRNRRGNQPQHF
>TRBV5-1|TRBJ2-2|TRBD1|NA
TGCGCCAGCAGCAGTAGACAGGGAATCGGGGAGCTGTTTTTT
CASSSRQGIGELFF
>TRBV30|TRBJ1-5|NA|NA
TGTGCCTGGAGCGGAGACGGACTTAGCAATCAGCCCCAGCATTTT
CAWSGDGLSNQPQHF
>TRBV19|TRBJ1-2|NA|few
TGTGCCAGTAGTATAGGACCTCAGGGGAGCGGGAAGTATGGCTACACCTTC
CASSIGPQGSGKYGYTF
>TRBV25-1|TRBJ1-1|TRBD1|NA
TGTGCCAGCAGGGTCGGGACAGCTCACACTGAAGCTTTCTTT
CASRVGTAHTEAFF
>TRBV19|TRBJ1-2|NA|NA
TGTGCCAGTAGACCTACGGACAGTGCCCCTTGGGGCTACACCTTC
CASRPTDSAPWGYTF
>TRBV4-1|TRBJ2-1|TRBD2|NA
TGCGCCAGCAGCCAAGAACTAGCGGGGTGTGAGCAGTTCTTC
CASSQELAGCEQFF
>TRBV29-1|TRBJ2-1|NA|once
TGCAGCGTTGAAATCGGTGCGCGGGAGCAGTTCTTC
CSVEIGAREQFF
>TRBV6-6|TRBJ1-4|TRBD1|NA
TGTGCCAGCAGCGACAGGGTGTACCTGTTTTTT
CASSDRVYLFF
>TRBV7-6|TRBJ2-5|NA|NA
TGTGCCAGCAGCTTAGCGACGGGTCGTACTGGACAAGAGACCCAGTACTTC
CASSLATGRTGQETQYF
>TRBV7-9|TRBJ2-3|NA|few
TGTGCCAGCAGCCCACAGGATACGCAGTATTTT
CASSPQDTQYF
>TRBV5-1|TRBJ1-2|NA|NA
TGCGCCAGCAGCTTTGCGCGGGGACCTTTTAACTATGGCTACACCTTC
CASSFARGPFNYGYTF
>TRBV29-1|TRBJ2-7|TRBD1|NA
TGCAGCGTGGCCGCCGGGACAGGGGGCTACGAGCAGTACTTC
CSVAAGTGGYEQYF
>TRBV5-6|TRBJ2-1|TRBD2|NA
TGTGCCAGCAGCTTGGGACTAGCGGGGGGGAATGAGCAGTTCTTC
CASSLGLAGGNEQFF
>TRBV19|TRBJ1-1|TRBD1|NA
TGTGCCAGTAGGCAGGACAGGGGGCGAACTGAAGCTTTCTTT
CASRQDRGRTEAFF
>TRBV5-3|TRBJ2-3|NA|NA
TGTGCCCGCACGGCAGATACGCAGTATTTT
CARTADTQYF
>TRBV29-1|TRBJ1-1|TRBD1|NA
TGCAGCTTCTTGGACAGGGGGGACACTGAAGCTTTCTTT
CSFLDRGDTEAFF
>TRBV19|TRBJ2-5|NA|NA
TGTGCCAGTAGTATTCCGGGAAACGAAGAGACCCAGTACTTC
CASSIPGNEETQYF
>TRBV5-5|TRBJ1-1|NA|NA
TGTGCCAGCAACCTTGAAGGGGACACTGAAGCTTTCTTT
CASNLEGDTEAFF
>TRBV10-3|TRBJ2-7|TRBD1|NA
TGTGCCATCAGTACAGGGGCCAGCTCCTACGAGCAGTACTTC
CAISTGASSYEQYF
>TRBV19|TRBJ1-1|TRBD1|few
TGTGCCAGTAGTAGTGGGACGGGACAGGTTTCGAACACTGAAGCTTTCTTT
CASSSGTGQVSNTEAFF
>TRBV9|TRBJ2-2|NA|few
TGTGCCAGCAGCGTAGACCTGAGGGTCACCGGGGAGCTGTTTTTT
CASSVDLRVTGELFF
>TRBV5-1|TRBJ2-5|NA|NA
TGCGCCAGCAGCTCCGGAGGTAGCAAAGAGACCCAGTACTTC
CASSSGGSKETQYF
>TRBV5-4|TRBJ2-7|TRBD1|NA
TGTGCCAGCAGGGCCGGGACAGGGAATTTCGGTGAGCAGTACTTC
CASRAGTGNFGEQYF
>TRBV29-1|TRBJ2-7|TRBD1|once
TGCAGCGTTGCCTCGGACAGGGGCACCTCCTACGAGCAGTACTTC
CSVASDRGTSYEQYF
>TRBV4-1|TRBJ2-7|NA|NA
TGCGCCAGCAGCCAAGATATCTCCTACGAGCAGTACTTC
CASSQDISYEQYF
>TRBV5-1|TRBJ2-3|TRBD1|NA
TGCGCCAGCGGTCCTCTGGGACAGGCAGGAGATACGCAGTATTTT
CASGPLGQAGDTQYF
>TRBV29-1|TRBJ1-1|TRBD1|NA
TGCAGCGGGATACAGGGGGGGCTTGAAGCTTTCTTT
CSGIQGGLEAFF
>TRBV5-1|TRBJ1-2|NA|NA
TGCGCCAGCAGCCGGGGAGGGGCCCAGGCGGACTATGGCTACACCTTC
CASSRGGAQADYGYTF
>TRBV30|TRBJ1-2|NA|NA
TGTGCCTGGGGGAGGTGGGCCGCTAACTATGGCTACACCTTC
CAWGRWAANYGYTF
>TRBV19|TRBJ1-2|TRBD1|NA
TGTGCCAGTAGTCTAGACCACCGGGACAGTCCGTTGGGTGGCTACACCTTC
CASSLDHRDSPLGGYTF
>TRBV5-4|TRBJ1-1|NA|NA
TGTGCCAGCAGCTTGGGTGGACGGGGGGGGACTGAAGCTTTCTTT
CASSLGGRGGTEAFF
>TRBV5-1|TRBJ1-1|TRBD1|once
TGCGCCAGCAGCCAGGGGGCAGGGGACGAAACTGAAGCTTTCTTT
CASSQGAGDETEAFF
>TRBV29-1|TRBJ2-1|TRBD1|NA
TGCAGTTCTTGGACAGGTGGCGCAGATGGGAGCTCCTACAATGAGCAGTTCTTC
CSSWTGGADGSSYNEQFF
>TRBV4-2|TRBJ2-3|NA|NA
TGTGCCAGCAGCCTAAGGGGAGATACGCAGTATTTT
CASSLRGDTQYF
>TRBV4-3|TRBJ2-7|NA|NA
TGCGCCAGCAGCCCCAACGGCGCAGGGGTATCCTACGAGCAGTACTTC
CASSPNGAGVSYEQYF
>TRBV10-3|TRBJ1-2|NA|NA
TGTGCCATCAGTCCGCGAGCGCAGGGTAGCTATGGCTACACCTTC
CAISPRAQGSYGYTF
>TRBV10-3|TRBJ2-6|NA|NA
TGTGCCATCAGTGAGAATCGGGACTCTGGGGCCAACGTCCTGACTTTC
CAISENRDSGANVLTF
>TRBV6-4|TRBJ2-7|TRBD2|NA
TGTGCCAGCAGTGTTGCTAGCGGGGGCTACGAGCAGTACTTC
CASSVASGGYEQYF
>TRBV29-1|TRBJ1-6|NA|NA
TGCAGCGTTGAATTGCATGCGAATTCACCCCTCCACTTT
CSVELHANSPLHF
>TRBV6-5|TRBJ2-3|NA|NA
TGTGCCAGCTCCAGGGGTCGGCGTAGCACAGATACGCAGTATTTT
CASSRGRRSTDTQYF
>TRBV6-6|TRBJ2-7|TRBD1|few
TGTGCCAGCAGCGACGAACAGGGGGCTTTGGGGGAGCAGTACTTC
CASSDEQGALGEQYF
>TRBV27|TRBJ1-3|NA|NA
TGTGCCAGCAGTTACAGGTTGAGCTCTGGAAACACCATATATTTT
CASSYRLSSGNTIYF
>TRBV28|TRBJ1-3|NA|NA
TGTGCCAGCAGTCCCGACAGGATCTCTGGAAACACCATATATTTT
CASSPDRISGNTIYF
>TRBV5-4|TRBJ1-2|NA|few
TGTGCCAGCAGCCGGGACGGGGGGAATGGCTACACCTTC
CASSRDGGNGYTF
>TRBV6-5|TRBJ1-1|NA|NA
TGTGCCAGCAGTTACTCTGTTGCGGGTATGAACACTGAAGCTTTCTTT
CASSYSVAGMNTEAFF